The clone carrying this T cell receptor (beta chain) has a handful of counts. These data are taken from a study of CD8 T cells in Susac syndrome. The authors reverse transcribed roughly 0.5 to 1 ug RNA with random hexamers. TCRdb reanalysed the immunoSEQ multiplex PCR reads using MiXCR and keeps one entry per CDR3 protein. The data contain under 250,000 distinct CDR3 sequences, about 94% of them singletons. Looked up from germline, CDR1 is SGHAT and CDR2 is FQNNGV. V was cut by 0 bases and J by 4 bases, with 5 bases left in between. There are 13 residues in the CDR3. Sequenced sample: CD4+ T cells from PBMCs. The clonotype was recovered from a human donor with Susac syndrome. The chain recombines TRBV11-2 with TRBJ2-3; D remains ambiguous. The CDR3 is CASSLDRPDTQYF. The CDR3 coding sequence is TGTGCCAGCAGCTTAGATCGCCCAGATACGCAGTATTTT. Looking up the rest from reference TRBV11-2 and TRBJ2-3 gives the full variable domain: EAGVAQSPRYKIIEKRQSVAFWCNPISGHATLYWYQQILGQGPKLLIQFQNNGVVDDSQLPKDRFSAERLKGVDSTLKIQPAKLEDSAVYLCASSLDRPDTQYFGPGTRLTVL.